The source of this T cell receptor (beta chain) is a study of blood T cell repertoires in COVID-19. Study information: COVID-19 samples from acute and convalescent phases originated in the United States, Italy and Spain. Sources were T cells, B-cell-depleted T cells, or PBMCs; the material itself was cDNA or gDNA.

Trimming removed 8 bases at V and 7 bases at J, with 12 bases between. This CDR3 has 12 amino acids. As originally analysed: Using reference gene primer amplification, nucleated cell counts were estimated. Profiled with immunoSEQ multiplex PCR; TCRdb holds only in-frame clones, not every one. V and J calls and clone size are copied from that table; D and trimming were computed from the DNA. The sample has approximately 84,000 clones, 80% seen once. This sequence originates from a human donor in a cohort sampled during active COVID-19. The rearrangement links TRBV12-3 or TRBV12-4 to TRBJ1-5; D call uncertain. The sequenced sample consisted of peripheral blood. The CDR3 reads CASSRSFQPQHF. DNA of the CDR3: TGTGCCAGCTCTCGTTCGTTCCAGCCCCAGCATTTT.